This record covers a single TCR beta chain. Its antigen is currently unknown. RNA transcripts provided the template for amplifying TCR beta CDR3 regions. RT-PCR with HTBI primers came first, then second-round multiplex PCR. Each CDR3 protein is one row after TCRdb ran MiXCR on the multiplex PCR reads. The data show approximately 540,000 distinct CDR3 sequences, under 40% seen once. This CDR3 region has 14 residues. V was clipped by 2 bases and J by 1 base, with 7 bases between them. Germline CDR1 reads WSHSY; CDR2 reads SAAADI. The source of the sample is a study of Graves' ophthalmopathy and Graves' hyperthyroidism. Study-wide findings and caveats: Blood also held most thyroid clonotypes expanded above 0.001 frequency.

The V call is TRBV10-2, the J call TRBJ2-3; D not certain. The source is an adult man with Graves' hyperthyroidism. The specimen sequenced was peripheral blood or thyroid tissue (not recorded which). CDR3 bases: TGCGCCAGCAGTGAGGGACCTGGCACAGATACGCAGTATTTT. Residues: CASSEGPGTDTQYF.